Detailed here is one T cell receptor beta chain. Its antigen specificity is not known. Base qualities are not recorded, but no much larger clone differs from it by a single base. The receptor library was made with the immunoSEQ multiplex PCR assay. For the multiplex PCR, a mixture combining 60 forward primers for TCR Vbeta segments and 13 reverse primers for TCR Jbeta segments was used. A multiplex PCR assay on genomic DNA amplified the CDR3 region of rearranged TCR beta genes. Amplified TCR beta libraries were sequenced as 87-base-pair reads on the Illumina HiSeq System. As for the authors' bioinformatics: A later analysis tallied 75 million to 85 million unique TCR beta chains across the 666 repertoires, and approximately 11 million of those chains were shared by two or more donors. Raw reads were error-corrected and collapsed into unique sequences by a nearest-neighbor algorithm in which closely related sequences were merged to remove PCR and sequencing errors. To assign V, D and J gene segments, CDR3 sequences were aligned to IMGT reference sequences. For a sequence to be retained, at least a six-nucleotide match to both a V gene segment and a J gene segment was required. Rearrangements were called productive when the CDR3 lacked stop codons and stayed in frame with V and J; all others were non-productive. CDR3 was defined by IMGT convention, running from the second conserved V-encoded cysteine to the conserved J-encoded phenylalanine. The earlier analysis of about 500 of the donors excluded sequences that lacked an unambiguous match to a single V gene segment. An earlier analysis of 587 of the donors classified V segments as functional when productive rearrangements were above 56.7% and as segregating when the standard deviation between donors was above 5%. To diagnose cytomegalovirus status from the catalog of TCR beta chain sequences, a statistical classification framework was built. A later analysis assigned V and J genes by comparing TCR nucleotide sequences with IMGT/GENE-DB human TR gene sequences. The TCRdist pipeline was used in a later analysis to assign CDR3 sequences and most-parsimonious VDJ recombination scenarios. A later analysis defined each TCR beta chain by its CDR3 amino acid sequence plus V-gene family, and excluded reads lacking a unique V-gene family. A later analysis removed 450 to 600 highly shared, low-generation-probability nucleotide sequences to deal with suspected cross-contamination and a sequencing artifact. A later analysis calculated a clonal expansion index for each public chain from normalized within-repertoire ranks of inferred template counts. Generation probabilities in a later analysis came from a VDJ recombination model fitted to out-of-frame rearrangements, and those results were checked against IGoR. A later analysis scored TCR-TCR, TCR-HLA and TCR-CMV co-occurrence with hypergeometric tests, applying a repertoire-size bias correction to TCR pairs. A later analysis estimated false discovery rates by permuting HLA or CMV assignments 20 times. A later analysis grouped co-occurring TCRs with DBSCAN, adding TCRdist sequence similarity when clustering within HLA-allele-positive subsets. Repertoires with fewer than 30,000 or more than 120,000 public chains were left out of co-occurrence clustering, as were five repertoires with anomalous nucleotide sharing. Held by TCRdb, this immuneACCESS table contains in-frame sequences only and omits some clones. Under half of the omission traces to an unresolved V gene where checked; the cause of the rest is unknown. Clonal size and the V and J genes are those of that table, whereas D and trimming came from the DNA. For this sample there are about 200,000 clones; 70% to 80% appear just once. Around 1.6% of the sample lies in the top ten.

The cohort comprised some 680 healthy bone marrow donors. All cohort members were sampled while nominally healthy, although unrecorded immune exposures were likely present. The donor was CMV seronegative and was included in the group of a few hundred seronegative cohort members. A peripheral blood sample was collected from each donor, and TCR beta sequencing was performed on peripheral blood mononuclear cells. Genomic DNA was extracted from the blood cell samples with the Qiagen DNeasy Blood Extraction Kit. These data originate in a study of cytomegalovirus exposure and HLA in healthy donors (dated by TCRdb to 2016 to 2017). General notes on the study: In an earlier analysis of 550 to 750 of the donors, 276 Gb of sequence data and roughly 100 million unique TCR beta sequences from about 190 million T cells were reported. A later genetic analysis took genome-wide SNP genotypes for about 55% of the 666 donors and used that subset as a discovery cohort. Alongside the repertoire data, information on donor age, sex, ethnicity and CMV serostatus was compiled. Because of strong linkage in the cohort, roughly five DR-DQ haplotypes were treated as single units for association and clustering. About 330 gigabases of sequencing data and tens of millions of unique TCR sequences made up an early release that covered some 640 HLA-typed donors. Using immunosequencing, the study profiled T cell repertoires from 666 subjects and related those repertoires to cytomegalovirus serostatus. An earlier analysis of 587 of the donors applied high-throughput TCR beta sequencing to assess whether each TCR beta V gene segment acted as functional or pseudogenic. Class I and class II HLA loci were covered by the typing at four-digit resolution. The genetic ancestry cluster associated with self-reported Caucasian donors included over 65% of the 350 to 500 genotyped donors. Among about 410 genotyped donors of the cohort, an average of about 220,000 unique TCR beta nucleotide sequences was sequenced per donor, of which about 18% were non-productive. The aim of the study was to test whether cataloging public T cell receptors could identify signatures of past pathogen exposure. In addition to the first cohort of 500 to 850 subjects, a separate validation cohort of 120 different subjects was used. Rather than drawing on any new phenotypic data, the later analysis identified candidate immune exposures from TCR beta sequences and the way those sequences occurred across donors. The number of typed donors differed by locus: about 629-630 for A, B, C, DRB1 and DQB1; approximately 530 for DQA1; some 610 for DPA1; and 450 to 480 for DPB1. To study patterns of TCR occurrence, a later analysis re-analyzed previously published TCR beta repertoires from under 750 donors and added high-resolution HLA genotyping. Every discovery cohort repertoire had been produced on one sequencing platform. To predict cytomegalovirus infection status, the study brought together high-throughput TCR immunosequencing, statistical association of individual TCRs with disease status, and machine learning.

The paper's findings and limits, for the study overall: A later analysis associated some 17,000 TCR beta sequences with specific HLA alleles at a false discovery rate of 0.05. An association between a missense DCLRE1C variant and V-gene and J-gene trimming of TCR beta chains was found in a later genetic analysis and replicated in an independent cohort. Because HLA typing was missing for some donors at each locus, association tests included only the typed subset. A few of the identified cytomegalovirus-associated TCR beta chains were confirmed in vitro to be specific for cytomegalovirus antigens. According to a later analysis, most CMV-associated TCR beta chains appeared to be HLA-restricted, and the HLA associations seemed to be driven largely by CMV exposure. A further reported finding was that TCR beta sequences accurately predicted the HLA-A and HLA-B alleles for most subjects in the first cohort. Because counts were too low, 15 to 20 rarely observed V segments, including chromosome 9 orphons, were excluded from the earlier analysis of a few hundred of the donors. While some public TCRs were present in many individuals, most TCR sequences turned up only very rarely across donors. Broadly in line with IMGT annotations, most TCR beta V segments showed up in productive rearrangements about 87% or about 30% of the time in an earlier analysis of about 500 of the donors. In a later analysis, HLA-associated TCR beta chains were found to be more clonally expanded and to have lower generation probabilities than equally common non-associated chains. Compared with the 666-donor mean, donors in an Asian-associated ancestry cluster had fewer N-insertions in productive TCRs, according to a later genetic analysis. According to the authors, the approach could potentially be generalized to other disease states and immunological phenotypes. In a later analysis, TCR association rates were found to vary across HLA loci, with the most associated TCRs seen for DRB1 alleles and the fewest for HLA-C alleles. The study gave a list of about 150 TCR beta chains associated with cytomegalovirus. Cytomegalovirus status was reported to be diagnosed by the classifier with high specificity and sensitivity in both the original and validation cohorts. This cohort had only TCR beta chains sequenced, and the lack of alpha or paired-chain data limited which features could be detected. Correlated functional status among segregating V segments might be attributable to linkage disequilibrium, but an unknown experimental factor could not be ruled out. For the cohort, immune exposure information was limited to CMV serostatus. Because the 87-base-pair reads could not distinguish some IMGT-functional V segments, including TRBV6-2 and TRBV6-3, those segments were excluded. Several of the top co-occurrence clusters appeared to be linked to parvovirus B19, influenza, CMV and Epstein-Barr virus, according to a later analysis. Roughly uniform sequencing depth across donors was assumed in presence/absence analyses, although this assumption may not hold. When HLA alleles, especially DR and DQ, strongly co-occurred, TCR associations were difficult to assign to individual alleles. A group of highly shared sequence variants was considered likely to be a technical artifact of the sequencing pipeline.

CDR1 and CDR2 (LNHDA, SQIVND) derive from the germline V gene (reference sequence). The CDR3 holds 14 amino acids from the cysteine to the phenylalanine. Just the 42-base CDR3 DNA is kept, in frame starting at base 1. V loses 1 base of germline sequence and J loses 1 base, and the interval between the two ends is 7 bases. Here the chain combines TRBV19 and TRBJ1-1; a tentative D match to TRBD1 spans 5 bases. The sample taken for sequencing was PBMCs. This TCR was recovered from a woman in her fifties or sixties in good health and CMV-seronegative. Here the CDR3 is given as CASSIGRANTEAFF. The nucleotide sequence reads TGTGCCAGTAGTATAGGCAGGGCGAACACTGAAGCTTTCTTT.